This T cell receptor (beta chain) was documented in a study of cytomegalovirus exposure and HLA in healthy donors. With V trimmed by 4 bases and J by 2 bases, 8 bases remained unmatched. CDR1 is LNHNV, CDR2 YYDKDF, per germline (reference sequence). There are 16 residues in the CDR3. The PCR was carried out with 60 Vbeta primers and 13 Jbeta primers. TCRdb keeps only in-frame clones here, not all; method: immunoSEQ multiplex PCR. This sample carries around 130,000 clones, just under 85% of them seen once, and the ten largest clones take under 3%. Points on this clone: The antigen is unknown.

Whole-study results and caveats: Available immune exposure information covered CMV serostatus only.

The clonotype was recovered from a boy aged 2 to 10 in good health and CMV-seronegative. The chain links TRBV15 to TRBJ2-5; the match to TRBD1 covers 9 bases. The sequenced sample was PBMCs. The DNA for the CDR3 is TGTGCCACCAGCATAGGACAGGGGTTGGGGCAAGAGACCCAGTACTTC. Translating it yields CATSIGQGLGQETQYF.